Listed here are 13 T cell receptor beta chains from one sample, sequenced in a study of CD8 T cells in ankylosing spondylitis. Each CDR3 protein gets one entry after TCRdb re-called the 5' RACE reads with MiXCR. This sample has about 140,000 distinct CDR3 sequences, with 7.5% to 9.5% found just once. Sequencing input: synovial fluid, either unsorted or a sorted T cell fraction (not recorded which). The receptors were gathered from a male donor with ankylosing spondylitis.

This clonotype has at least ten counts. The rearrangement joins TRBV19 to TRBJ1-1; D call uncertain. Trimming took off 6 bases at V and 4 bases at J, with 12 bases between the two ends. Germline V lookup: CDR1 LNHDA, CDR2 SQIVND (reference sequence). This CDR3 has 13 amino acids. CDR3 sequence: CASRDLKGTEAFF. DNA for the CDR3: TGTGCCAGTAGAGATCTAAAGGGCACTGAAGCTTTCTTT.

This clonotype was counted only a few times. The chain recombines TRBV30 with TRBJ1-2; no definite D call. V was shortened by 0 bases and J by 9 bases, with 14 bases between the two germline ends. Per germline, CDR1 GTSNPN and CDR2 SVGIG (reference sequence). This CDR3 spans 13 amino acids. The CDR3 loop reads CAWSVMGFGSYTF. The CDR3 DNA reads as TGTGCCTGGAGTGTAATGGGTTTTGGAAGCTACACCTTC.

This clonotype was detected only a few times. V and J are TRBV9 and TRBJ2-7, with D maybe TRBD2 (6 bases). V lost 0 bases to trimming and J lost 6 bases, with 13 bases between them. The germline V gene encodes CDR1 SGDLS and CDR2 YYNGEE. This CDR3 has 14 amino acids. DNA of the CDR3: TGTGCCAGCAGCGTAGTTGGAGGGGTGGGCGAGCAGTACTTC. Translation gives CASSVVGGVGEQYF.

This rearrangement joins TRBV6-1 to TRBJ1-1; D ambiguous. The CDR3 sequence is 15 residues long. The V gene lost 2 bases and the J gene lost 0 bases, with 10 bases spanning the gap. CDR1 is MNHNS, CDR2 SASEGT, per germline. In nucleotides, the CDR3 is TGTGCCAGCAGTGAATGGTCCCGGTTGAACACTGAAGCTTTCTTT. Its protein is CASSEWSRLNTEAFF.

The rearrangement joins TRBV6-5 to TRBJ1-1, with a tentative D call TRBD1 (6 bases). V lost 0 bases, J lost 5 bases, and 22 bases lay in between. Germline loops: CDR1 MNHEY, CDR2 SVGAGI. The CDR3 length is 18 residues. CDR3 residues: CASSYSMGRGFVWTEAFF. The CDR3 DNA reads as TGTGCCAGCAGTTACTCGATGGGCAGGGGCTTTGTTTGGACTGAAGCTTTCTTT.

The rearrangement joins TRBV6-1 to TRBJ1-4; maybe TRBD1 (6 bases). CDR3 length: 14 residues. V shed 6 bases and J shed 6 bases, with 14 bases lying between them. From germline, CDR1 is MNHNS and CDR2 SASEGT. The CDR3 bases are TGTGCCAGCAGCCGTACAGGGTACCATGAAAAACTGTTTTTT. This sequence encodes CASSRTGYHEKLFF.

As regards this clonotype: This could be a read error, since a much larger clone is one nucleotide away. V usage is TRBV4-3 and J usage is TRBJ2-2; tentative D call: TRBD1 (5 bases). Looked up from germline, CDR1 is LGHNA and CDR2 is YSLEER. V dropped 4 bases and J dropped 6 bases, with 12 bases sitting between them. The CDR3 is 14 residues long. CDR3 nucleotide sequence: TGCGCCAGCAGCCTAGAAAAAGGGGCCGGGGAGCTGTTTTTT. Translated, it gives CASSLEKGAGELFF.

The sample holds many counts of this clonotype. This chain links TRBV4-1 with TRBJ1-5; possibly TRBD1 for D (5 bases). Trimming took off 2 bases at V and 4 bases at J, with 12 bases between the two ends. CDR3 length: 15 amino acids. Germline V lookup: CDR1 MGHRA, CDR2 YSYEKL. The CDR3 DNA is TGCGCCAGCAGCCAACCAGACAGAGGAAATCAGCCCCAGCATTTT. Amino acids: CASSQPDRGNQPQHF.

This clonotype was counted ten times or more. This chain connects TRBV5-6 to TRBJ1-2, with D unresolved. The CDR3 contains 13 residues. V lost 4 bases to trimming and J lost 3 bases, with 10 bases between them. Per the germline V gene, CDR1 is SGHDT and CDR2 is YYEEEE. The CDR3 sequence is CASSSIRDYGYTF. Written as DNA, the CDR3 is TGTGCCAGCAGCAGTATTAGGGACTATGGCTACACCTTC. Based on the CDR3 plus reference TRBV5-6 and TRBJ1-2, the full variable domain is DAGVTQSPTHLIKTRGQQVTLRCSPKSGHDTVSWYQQALGQGPQFIFQYYEEEERQRGNFPDRFSGHQFPNYSSELNVNALLLGDSALYLCASSSIRDYGYTFGSGTRLTVV.

This clonotype was observed a handful of times. V is TRBV20-1 and J is TRBJ1-2; a weak D match, TRBD1 (6 bases). Germline CDR1 is DFQATT and CDR2 is SNEGSKA (reference sequence). Trimming removed 3 bases at V and 8 bases at J, with 13 bases between. This CDR3 is 12 amino acids long. CDR3 loop: CSASIQGRGYTF. For the CDR3, the DNA is TGCAGTGCTAGTATCCAGGGGAGGGGCTACACCTTC.

This clonotype came up many times. This chain joins TRBV12-3 or TRBV12-4 and TRBJ1-1; TRBD1 agrees at 7 bases. There are 15 residues in the CDR3. V lost 5 bases to trimming and J lost 1 base; unmatched junction nucleotides: 7. CDR3: CASSRGTVSNTEAFF. The CDR3 nucleotides are TGTGCCAGCAGTCGGGGGACAGTCTCGAACACTGAAGCTTTCTTT.

At least ten counts were recorded for this clonotype. This chain joins TRBV20-1 and TRBJ1-2, with D perhaps matching TRBD1 (5 bases). CDR1 DFQATT and CDR2 SNEGSKA come from the germline V gene (reference sequence). The CDR3 is made up of 13 amino acids. V lost 6 bases, J lost 3 bases, and 14 bases lay in between. The CDR3 nucleotides read TGCAGTGCCCTTGGGGGGGGTGACTATGGCTACACCTTC. Translation gives CSALGGGDYGYTF.

This clonotype has at least ten counts. V is TRBV20-1 and J is TRBJ2-7, with D possibly being TRBD1 (5 bases). The CDR3 length is 12 residues. The V end lost 5 bases, the J end lost 5 bases, and 13 bases lay between the germline ends. Germline V gene sequence: CDR1 DFQATT, CDR2 SNEGSKA (reference sequence). The CDR3 sequence: CSAPNQGHEQYF. CDR3 nucleotides: TGCAGTGCTCCAAATCAGGGTCACGAGCAGTACTTC.